Listed here are 21 T cell receptor beta chains from one sample, sequenced in a study of spatial heterogeneity in lung cancer. The time point denotes: blood at routine non-recurrence follow-up after resection. Sequencing was performed on whole RNA extracted from tumor and nontumor lung tissue, or from frozen PBMC, and the material was left unsorted. TCRdb independently ran MiXCR on the 5' RACE reads; one entry per CDR3 protein. The repertoire includes more than 95,000 distinct CDR3 sequences, 9% to 15% of them detected once, and approximately 16% sits in the top ten. The source material was PBMCs, sampled at follow-up. The origin of the receptors is a male donor with early-stage non-small cell lung cancer.

The chain recombines TRBV28 with TRBJ1-1; D is ambiguous. Germline CDR1 and CDR2: MDHEN and SYDVKM. The CDR3 totals 13 residues. The V end was cut by 6 bases, the J end by 1 base, with 9 bases between. CDR3 in amino acids: CASSAPWNTEAFF. The DNA of the CDR3 is TGTGCCAGCAGCGCCCCGTGGAACACTGAAGCTTTCTTT.

DNA of the CDR3: TGTGCCAGCATTCGGGGTCGGAATCAGCCCCAGCATTTT. This encodes CASIRGRNQPQHF. This chain uses TRBV6-1 with TRBJ1-5; no clear D. V dropped 7 bases and J dropped 4 bases, with 11 bases sitting between them. From germline, CDR1 is MNHNS and CDR2 SASEGT. The CDR3 runs 13 residues.

With regard to this clonotype: The conserved closing phenylalanine or tryptophan is absent in this CDR3, likely reflecting a read error. This rearrangement joins TRBV20-1 to TRBJ1-2, with D tentatively TRBD1 (6 bases). CDR3 length: 14 residues. V shed 5 bases and J shed 5 bases, with 18 bases lying between them. Per germline, CDR1 DFQATT and CDR2 SNEGSKA (reference sequence). The CDR3, as DNA: TGCAGTGCTCAGACGGGGGCAACCGGATATGGCTACACCCTC. Its protein is CSAQTGATGYGYTL.

V usage is TRBV6-5 and J usage is TRBJ1-1, with TRBD1 matching 9 bases. From germline, CDR1 is MNHEY and CDR2 SVGAGI. Losses at the gene ends were 6 bases for V and 7 bases for J; bases not matched to a gene: 9. The CDR3 contains 14 residues. As DNA, the CDR3 is TGTGCCAGCAGATTCACAGGGGGCAGCGGTGAAGCTTTCTTT. It codes for CASRFTGGSGEAFF.

The V and J genes are TRBV20-1 and TRBJ1-5; no clear D. CDR3 size: 14 residues. V lost 0 bases and J 0 bases, leaving 6 bases between the germline ends. Germline CDR1 and CDR2: DFQATT and SNEGSKA (reference sequence). DNA for the CDR3: TGCAGTGCTAGAGATCGCCGTAGCAATCAGCCCCAGCATTTT. Translation: CSARDRRSNQPQHF.

This clonotype came up many times. The chain joins TRBV29-1 to TRBJ1-1; 9 bases align to TRBD1. V trimming: 7 bases; J trimming: 5 bases; junction bases outside the gene matches: 8. From germline, CDR1 is SQVTM and CDR2 ANQGSEA. CDR3 size: 13 residues. CDR3 in DNA: TGCAGCGCGGGGACAGGGACGGGGACTGAAGCTTTCTTT. Its protein product is CSAGTGTGTEAFF. The full variable domain, with the rest looked up from reference TRBV29-1 and TRBJ1-1, is SAVISQKPSRDICQRGTSLTIQCQVDSQVTMMFWYRQQPGQSLTLIATANQGSEATYESGFVIDKFPISRPNLTFSTLTVSNMSPEDSSIYLCSAGTGTGTEAFFGQGTRLTVV.

This clonotype was recorded many times. This chain connects TRBV10-3 to TRBJ2-7, with D perhaps matching TRBD1 (5 bases). Germline V gene lookup returns CDR1 ENHRY and CDR2 SYGVKD. The CDR3 totals 12 residues. Trimming left V 11 bases short and J 2 bases short, with 13 bases between. The CDR3 DNA sequence: TGTGCCGTAATGACAGAGGCCTACGAGCAGTACTTC. Amino acids: CAVMTEAYEQYF.

This clonotype was seen ten or more times. The chain links TRBV24-1 to TRBJ2-7; possible D gene TRBD1, 7 bases. The germline CDR1 and CDR2 sequences are KGHDR and SFDVKD. Trimming stripped 3 bases from V and 8 bases from J, with 16 bases between. The CDR3 is 14 residues long. The CDR3 is CATSDPAGGWKQYF. The CDR3 DNA reads TGTGCCACCAGTGATCCGGCAGGGGGGTGGAAGCAGTACTTC.

This chain uses TRBV7-9 with TRBJ1-5; D perhaps matches TRBD1 (5 bases). The germline V gene encodes CDR1 SEHNR and CDR2 FQNEAQ (reference sequence). Trimming pared 5 bases from V and 4 bases from J, leaving 12 bases between. There are 14 residues in the CDR3. CDR3 in amino acids: CASSLSGANQPQHF. The CDR3 bases are TGTGCCAGCAGCCTAAGTGGGGCTAATCAGCCCCAGCATTTT.

This clonotype was counted at least ten times. J is TRBJ1-5 and V is TRBV30, with no clear D. With 8 bases removed from V and 5 bases from J, the gap between germline ends came to 22 bases. This CDR3 contains 15 residues. Germline CDR1 is GTSNPN and CDR2 is SVGIG (reference sequence). CDR3 nucleotides: TGTGCCGGTAGCCTGGCGGGCATCGACCATCAGCCCCAGCATTTT. It specifies CAGSLAGIDHQPQHF.

This clonotype has only a few counts. The chain is built from TRBV7-9 and TRBJ2-5; the D is unclear. The V end was cut by 3 bases, the J end by 6 bases, with 5 bases between. There are 11 residues in the CDR3. CDR1 is SEHNR and CDR2 is FQNEAQ in the germline V gene (reference sequence). The CDR3 DNA reads TGTGCCAGCAGCTTGTGGCAGACCCAGTACTTC. It specifies CASSLWQTQYF.

This clonotype was detected many times. The V and J genes are TRBV7-9 and TRBJ1-6; TRBD1 matches 7 bases. The CDR3 consists of 17 residues. Germline V gene sequence: CDR1 SEHNR, CDR2 FQNEAQ (reference sequence). V dropped 5 bases and J dropped 0; count of bases not matched to a gene: 7. CDR3 bases: TGTGCCAGCAGCCTGGGACAGCAGACCTCCTATAATTCACCCCTCCACTTT. The encoded protein is CASSLGQQTSYNSPLHF.

There are a few counts of this clonotype. V gene TRBV12-3 or TRBV12-4 combines with J gene TRBJ1-5; 8 nucleotides agree with TRBD1. Losses at the gene ends were 4 bases for V and 4 bases for J; bases not matched to a gene: 6. There are 15 residues in the CDR3. The CDR3: CASSSSRGQNQPQHF. The CDR3 region has the DNA TGTGCCAGCAGTTCCTCCAGGGGGCAGAATCAGCCCCAGCATTTT.

The genes are TRBV6-2 or TRBV6-3 and TRBJ2-7, with D possibly TRBD2 on 6 matching bases. Trimming cost V 5 bases and J 0 bases, with 14 bases left between them. The V gene's germline CDR1 is MNHEY and CDR2 SVGEGT. CDR3 size: 15 residues. DNA of the CDR3: TGTGCCAGCAGTCTGGGCGGGGTCCCCTCCTACGAGCAGTACTTC. This codes for CASSLGGVPSYEQYF.

The chain links TRBV2 to TRBJ1-4; 9 bases fit TRBD1. The CDR3 spans 14 residues. Per germline, CDR1 SNHLY and CDR2 FYNNEI. The junction had 7 bases not matched to a gene; V was cut back by 6 bases and J by 8 bases. CDR3 nucleotide sequence: TGTGCCAGCAGGGTACAGGGGGCAGGGGAAAAACTGTTTTTT. It yields the protein CASRVQGAGEKLFF. Supplemented by reference TRBV2 and TRBJ1-4, the full variable domain reads EPEVTQTPSHQVTQMGQEVILRCVPISNHLYFYWYRQILGQKVEFLVSFYNNEISEKSEIFDDQFSVERPDGSNFTLKIRSTKLEDSAMYFCASRVQGAGEKLFFGSGTQLSVL.

A few counts support this clonotype. The chain combines TRBV29-1 with TRBJ2-5; D may be TRBD1 or TRBD2 (6 bases each). The germline V gene encodes CDR1 SQVTM and CDR2 ANQGSEA. This CDR3 spans 9 amino acids. CDR3 in amino acids: CRGGETQYF. The CDR3 DNA is TGCAGAGGGGGGGAGACCCAGTACTTC.

This chain joins TRBV4-2 and TRBJ1-6, with D perhaps matching TRBD1 (5 bases). The germline V gene has CDR1 LGHNA and CDR2 YNFKEQ. This CDR3 is 18 amino acids long. The V end lost 0 bases, the J end lost 0 bases, and 12 bases lay between the germline ends. CDR3 residues: CASSQDAGVGSYNSPLHF. The CDR3 nucleotides read TGTGCCAGCAGCCAAGACGCGGGGGTCGGCTCCTATAATTCACCCCTCCACTTT.

V and J are TRBV7-9 and TRBJ1-5; D call uncertain. Trimming shortened V by 3 bases and J by 2 bases, and 8 bases separated the two germline ends. Per the germline V gene, CDR1 is SEHNR and CDR2 is FQNEAQ (reference sequence). The CDR3 extends over 14 amino acids. CDR3: CASSFDTGNQPQHF. The CDR3 nucleotides read TGTGCCAGCAGCTTCGACACCGGCAATCAGCCCCAGCATTTT.

This chain joins TRBV4-1 and TRBJ2-3; 7 bases agree with TRBD1. The CDR3 is 15 amino acids. Germline V lookup: CDR1 MGHRA, CDR2 YSYEKL. Trimming took 1 base from V and 1 from J; bases not matched to a gene: 2. Here the CDR3 DNA reads TGCGCCAGCAGCCAAGCGGACAGGCGCACAGATACGCAGTATTTT. Protein sequence: CASSQADRRTDTQYF.

This clonotype came up a few times. CDR3 sequence reads: CASSFWGFTDTQYF. The DNA for the CDR3 is TGTGCCAGCAGTTTTTGGGGCTTCACAGATACGCAGTATTTT. The chain links TRBV27 to TRBJ2-3, with TRBD1 as a possible D gene (5 bases). Germline loops: CDR1 MNHEY, CDR2 SMNVEV (reference sequence). CDR3 length: 14 amino acids. Trimming left V 3 bases short and J 2 bases short, with 9 bases between.

In this sample, this clonotype turned up many times. V and J are TRBV4-1 and TRBJ2-3; D is ambiguous. This CDR3 comprises 18 residues. Germline CDR1 and CDR2: MGHRA and YSYEKL. V gave up 1 base and J gave up 1 base, with 18 bases separating them. The CDR3 DNA reads as TGCGCCAGCAGCCAAGTGGCAGCCACCGGTCCTGGCACAGATACGCAGTATTTT. The encoded protein is CASSQVAATGPGTDTQYF.